Many counts were recorded for the clone carrying this T cell receptor (beta chain). Its antigen is not identified. Attachment of unique molecular identifiers to individual cDNA molecules was performed. TCRdb re-called the 5' RACE reads through MiXCR, storing one row per CDR3 protein. Found here are around 60,000 distinct CDR3 sequences, approximately 12% of them singletons; the top ten hold approximately 9.6%. This sample was included in a study of early T cells in non-severe SARS-CoV-2 infection. As for the study in general: Chains stayed unpaired after sequencing of bulk RNA from unsorted whole blood.

Study-level findings and limits: CD4 and private specificities were missed by VDJdb matching, which favored anti-spike CD8 responses.

The V and J ends lost 2 bases and 4 bases respectively, with 15 bases between them. This CDR3 region has 15 residues. Germline V gene data show CDR1 as SQVTM and CDR2 as ANQGSEA. This chain uses TRBV29-1 with TRBJ2-4; the D gene could be TRBD1 or TRBD2 (5 bases each). Sequencing was performed on whole blood. The clonotype comes from an adult who was a healthcare worker with PCR-confirmed SARS-CoV-2 infection or an uninfected control (not recorded which). CDR3 coding DNA: TGCAGCGTTGAATTTTGGGGGTCGGGAAAAAACATTCAGTACTTC. Translated, it gives CSVEFWGSGKNIQYF.